The 14 T cell receptor beta chains reported below all come from one sample, sequenced in a study of T-cell reconstitution after alpha-beta-depleted transplantation in children. A TCRbeta library incorporating unique molecular identifiers was prepared. Each CDR3 protein gets one entry after TCRdb re-called the PCR reads with MiXCR. Of about 980,000 distinct CDR3 sequences listed, about 30% are singletons. The material was PBMCs, mostly from graft donor cells, obtained 360 days after TCRalphabeta/CD19-depleted stem cell transplant. Receptors were obtained from a boy under three years old who had a stem cell transplant for SCID, so the T cells may come from the graft donor.

A few counts support this clonotype. The chain carries TRBV20-1 and TRBJ1-2; D is undetermined. The CDR3 is 10 residues long. The V end was cut by 0 bases, the J end by 8 bases, with 4 bases between. CDR1 is DFQATT and CDR2 is SNEGSKA in the germline V gene (reference sequence). In nucleotides, the CDR3 is TGCAGTGCTAGAGATCTGGGCTACACCTTC. Its translation: CSARDLGYTF.

The J gene is TRBJ1-5, the V gene TRBV12-3 or TRBV12-4; D is unresolved. The CDR3 has 14 amino acids. The V end lost 4 bases, the J end lost 3 bases, and 10 bases lay between the germline ends. The CDR3 DNA sequence: TGTGCCAGCAGTTCTCGAGGGTTCAATCAGCCCCAGCATTTT. The encoded protein is CASSSRGFNQPQHF.

This clonotype was found once. The rearrangement uses TRBV6-2 or TRBV6-3 and TRBJ1-5; 10 bases map to TRBD1. With V trimmed by 2 bases and J by 1 base, 2 bases remained unmatched. The CDR3 covers 16 residues. Per germline, CDR1 MNHEY and CDR2 SVGEGT. In nucleotides, the CDR3 is TGTGCCAGCAGTTACACGGGACAGGGGAGCAATCAGCCCCAGCATTTT. Translating gives CASSYTGQGSNQPQHF.

This chain's CDR3 is CASSRTGVQPQHF. In nucleotides, the CDR3 is TGTGCCAGCAGTCGGACAGGGGTTCAGCCCCAGCATTTT. The J gene is TRBJ1-5, the V gene TRBV6-1; 9 nucleotides align to TRBD1. CDR3 length equals 13 residues. V gave up 5 bases and J gave up 6 bases; unmatched junction bases: 2. Germline V gives CDR1 MNHNS, CDR2 SASEGT.

This clonotype turned up a few times. V usage is TRBV5-5 and J usage is TRBJ2-1; D might be TRBD1 or TRBD2, each matching 6 bases. The ends were cut back, 5 bases at V and 3 bases at J, with 15 bases in the middle. This CDR3 is 15 amino acids long. Looked up from germline, CDR1 is SGHKS and CDR2 is YYEKEE (reference sequence). The CDR3 here is CASSLQQGLYNEQFF. In DNA form, the CDR3 reads TGTGCCAGCAGTCTTCAACAGGGACTCTACAATGAGCAGTTCTTC.

This clonotype was observed a handful of times. This rearrangement joins TRBV5-1 to TRBJ1-2, with D possibly matching TRBD1 (5 bases). Germline CDR1 SGHRS, CDR2 YFSETQ. Trimming shortened V by 2 bases and J by 3 bases, and 14 bases separated the two germline ends. The CDR3 runs 15 residues. CDR3: CASSFLQEGDYGYTF. CDR3 nucleotides: TGCGCCAGCAGCTTTTTACAGGAAGGGGACTATGGCTACACCTTC.

The V gene is TRBV12-3 or TRBV12-4, the J gene TRBJ1-6; TRBD1 matches at 7 bases. The length of the CDR3 is 12 residues. Unmatched junction bases numbered 4, after V lost 5 bases and J lost 12 bases. CDR3 residues: CASSIQGLPLHF. CDR3 nucleotide sequence: TGTGCCAGCAGTATACAGGGGTTACCCCTCCACTTT.

This clonotype was counted at least ten times. The rearrangement uses TRBV2 and TRBJ2-3, with D unclear. Germline V CDR1 and CDR2: SNHLY, FYNNEI. CDR3 length: 12 residues. Trimming removed 9 bases at V and 1 base at J, with 8 bases between. CDR3 loop: CASSVGTDTQYF. The CDR3 DNA follows: TGTGCCAGTTCGGTGGGCACAGATACGCAGTATTTT.

This chain connects TRBV5-6 to TRBJ2-1, with D maybe TRBD1 (5 bases). The CDR3 is made up of 14 amino acids. Trimming shortened V by 2 bases and J by 4 bases, and 10 bases separated the two germline ends. Germline CDR1 and CDR2: SGHDT and YYEEEE. This CDR3 reads CASSFEGAYNEQFF. CDR3 DNA sequence: TGTGCCAGCAGCTTTGAAGGGGCTTACAATGAGCAGTTCTTC.

The genes are TRBV6-5 and TRBJ2-2; D remains unclear. Trimming removed 6 bases from V and 7 bases from J, with 9 bases in between. The CDR3 has 12 residues. Germline V gene sequence: CDR1 MNHEY, CDR2 SVGAGI. The DNA for the CDR3 is TGTGCCAGCAGCCGACGTCTCGGGGAGCTGTTTTTT. It translates to CASSRRLGELFF.

V gene TRBV3-1 combines with J gene TRBJ2-5; D is perhaps TRBD1 (6 bases). Trimming removed 4 bases from V and 8 bases from J, with 17 bases in between. Germline-derived CDR1 and CDR2 are LGHDT and YNNKEL (reference sequence). The CDR3 spans 14 residues. CDR3 loop: CASSPNRAGETQYF. The CDR3 region has the DNA TGTGCCAGCAGCCCCAACAGGGCCGGGGAAACCCAGTACTTC.

The gene calls are TRBV5-1 and TRBJ2-7; D could derive from TRBD1 or TRBD2 (6 bases each). Trimming left V 4 bases short and J 5 bases short, with 19 bases between. The CDR3 extends over 15 amino acids. Looked up from germline, CDR1 is SGHRS and CDR2 is YFSETQ. The CDR3: CASSAQGFGGHEQYF. CDR3 sequence (DNA): TGCGCCAGCAGCGCCCAAGGTTTCGGGGGCCACGAGCAGTACTTC.

The V call is TRBV5-1, the J call TRBJ1-1, with 9 bases that match TRBD1. Trimming cost V 4 bases and J 4 bases; bases outside gene matches: 5. This CDR3 contains 14 residues. CDR1 is SGHRS and CDR2 is YFSETQ in the germline V gene. For the CDR3, the DNA is TGCGCCAGCAGCACAGGGACAGGGACCACTGAAGCTTTCTTT. Encoded protein: CASSTGTGTTEAFF.

This clonotype came up a few times. The V gene is TRBV4-1, the J gene TRBJ2-5, with D perhaps assigned TRBD1 or TRBD2 (5 bases each). Germline values: CDR1 MGHRA, CDR2 YSYEKL. Trimming took 0 bases from V and 5 from J, leaving 16 bases between them. CDR3 size: 16 residues. CDR3 protein: CASSQDPVFWGETQYF. In DNA, the CDR3 is TGCGCCAGCAGCCAAGACCCAGTTTTTTGGGGGGAGACCCAGTACTTC.